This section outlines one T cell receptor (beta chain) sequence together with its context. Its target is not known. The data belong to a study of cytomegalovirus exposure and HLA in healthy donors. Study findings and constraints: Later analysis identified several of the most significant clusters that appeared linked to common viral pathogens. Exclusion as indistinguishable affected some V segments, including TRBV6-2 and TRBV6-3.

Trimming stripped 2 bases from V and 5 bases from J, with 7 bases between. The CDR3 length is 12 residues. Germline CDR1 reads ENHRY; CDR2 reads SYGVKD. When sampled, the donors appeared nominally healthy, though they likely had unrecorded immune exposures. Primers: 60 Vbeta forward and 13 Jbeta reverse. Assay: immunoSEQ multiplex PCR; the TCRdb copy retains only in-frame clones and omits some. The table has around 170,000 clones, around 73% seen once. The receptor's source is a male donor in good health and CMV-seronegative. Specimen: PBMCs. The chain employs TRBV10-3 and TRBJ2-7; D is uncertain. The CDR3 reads CAISEGADEQYF. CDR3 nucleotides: TGTGCCATCAGTGAGGGCGCGGACGAGCAGTACTTC.